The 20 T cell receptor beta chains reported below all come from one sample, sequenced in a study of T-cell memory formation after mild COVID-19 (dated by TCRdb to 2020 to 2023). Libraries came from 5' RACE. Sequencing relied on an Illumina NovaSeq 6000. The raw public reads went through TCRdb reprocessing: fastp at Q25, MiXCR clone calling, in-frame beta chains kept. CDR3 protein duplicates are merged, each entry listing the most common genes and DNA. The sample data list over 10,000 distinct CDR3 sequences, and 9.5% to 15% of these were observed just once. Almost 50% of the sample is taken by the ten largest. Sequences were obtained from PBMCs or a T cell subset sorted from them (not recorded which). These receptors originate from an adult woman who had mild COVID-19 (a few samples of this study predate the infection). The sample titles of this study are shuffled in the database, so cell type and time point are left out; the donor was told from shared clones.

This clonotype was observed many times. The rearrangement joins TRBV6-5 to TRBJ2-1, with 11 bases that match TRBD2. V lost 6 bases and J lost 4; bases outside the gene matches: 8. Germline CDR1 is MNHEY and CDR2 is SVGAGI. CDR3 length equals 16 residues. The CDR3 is CASSPGTSGPYNEQFF. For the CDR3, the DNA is TGTGCCAGCAGCCCTGGGACTAGCGGTCCATACAATGAGCAGTTCTTC.

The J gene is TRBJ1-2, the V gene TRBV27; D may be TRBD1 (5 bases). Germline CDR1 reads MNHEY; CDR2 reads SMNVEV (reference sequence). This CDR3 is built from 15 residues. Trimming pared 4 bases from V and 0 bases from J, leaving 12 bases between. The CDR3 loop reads CASSSRQHSNYGYTF. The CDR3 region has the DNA TGTGCCAGCAGTTCAAGACAGCATTCTAACTATGGCTACACCTTC.

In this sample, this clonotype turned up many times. The CDR3 nucleotides are TGCGCCAGCAGCCAACTGGCCCCGGCGATTGGGACAGAGATGTACAATGAGCAGTTCTTC. This encodes CASSQLAPAIGTEMYNEQFF. The chain recombines TRBV4-1 with TRBJ2-1, with 7 nucleotides matching TRBD1. CDR1 and CDR2 from the germline V gene are MGHRA and YSYEKL. Losses at the gene ends were 2 bases for V and 4 bases for J; bases not matched to a gene: 20. The CDR3 runs to 20 residues.

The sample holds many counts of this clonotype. CDR3 protein: CASSFDVEGLEFF. CDR3 DNA: TGTGCCAGCAGTTTTGATGTCGAAGGTTTGGAGTTCTTC. This chain joins TRBV12-3 or TRBV12-4 and TRBJ2-1; D is unclear. V was cut by 3 bases and J by 14 bases, with 17 bases left in between. CDR3 length: 13 amino acids.

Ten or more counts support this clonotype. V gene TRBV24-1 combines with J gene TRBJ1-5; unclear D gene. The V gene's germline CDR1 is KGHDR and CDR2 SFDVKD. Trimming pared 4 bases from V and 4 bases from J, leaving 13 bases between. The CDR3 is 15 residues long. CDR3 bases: TGTGCCACCAGTGACCCGACCGGAGGTAATCAGCCCCAGCATTTT. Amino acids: CATSDPTGGNQPQHF.

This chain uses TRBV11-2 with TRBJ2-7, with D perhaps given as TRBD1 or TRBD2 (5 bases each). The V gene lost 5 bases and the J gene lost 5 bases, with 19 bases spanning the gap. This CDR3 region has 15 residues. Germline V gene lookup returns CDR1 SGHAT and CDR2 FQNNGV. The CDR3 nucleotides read TGTGCCAGCAGCATTGGAGCGGCCGAGGGGCACGAGCAGTACTTC. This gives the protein CASSIGAAEGHEQYF.

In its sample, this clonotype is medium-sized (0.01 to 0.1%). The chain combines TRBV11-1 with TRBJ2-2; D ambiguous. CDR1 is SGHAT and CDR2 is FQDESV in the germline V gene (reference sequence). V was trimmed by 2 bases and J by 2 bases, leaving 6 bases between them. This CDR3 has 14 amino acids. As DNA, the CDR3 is TGTGCCAGCAGCTTATGGCGCAACACCGGGGAGCTGTTTTTT. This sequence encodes CASSLWRNTGELFF.

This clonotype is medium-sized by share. This chain's CDR3 is CASSPRGGIIEQFF. CDR3 coding DNA: TGTGCCAGCAGTCCGAGGGGGGGCATAATTGAGCAGTTCTTC. The chain is built from TRBV6-2 or TRBV6-3 and TRBJ2-1, with D perhaps matching TRBD2 (7 bases). The germline V gene has CDR1 MNHEY and CDR2 SVGEGT. Between the trimmed V and J ends, which lost 5 bases and 9 bases, there was a span of 17 bases. This CDR3 has 14 residues.

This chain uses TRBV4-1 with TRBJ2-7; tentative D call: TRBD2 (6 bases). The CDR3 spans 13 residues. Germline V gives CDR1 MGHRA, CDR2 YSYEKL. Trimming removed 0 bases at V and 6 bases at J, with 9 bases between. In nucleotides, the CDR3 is TGCGCCAGCAGCCAAGATGGAGGGAGCGAGCAGTACTTC. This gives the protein CASSQDGGSEQYF.

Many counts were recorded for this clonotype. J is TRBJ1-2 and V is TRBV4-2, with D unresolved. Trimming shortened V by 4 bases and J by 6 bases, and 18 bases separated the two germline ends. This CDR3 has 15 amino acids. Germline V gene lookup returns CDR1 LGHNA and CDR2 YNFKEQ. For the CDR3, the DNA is TGTGCCAGCAGCCTCCTTACGCAACAGTTTAATGGCTACACCTTC. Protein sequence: CASSLLTQQFNGYTF.

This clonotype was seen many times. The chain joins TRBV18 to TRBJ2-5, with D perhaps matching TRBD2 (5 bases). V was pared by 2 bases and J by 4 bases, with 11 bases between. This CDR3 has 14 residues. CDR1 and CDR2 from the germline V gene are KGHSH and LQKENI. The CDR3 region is CASSPSPGRETQYF. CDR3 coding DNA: TGTGCCAGCTCACCATCGCCGGGAAGAGAGACCCAGTACTTC.

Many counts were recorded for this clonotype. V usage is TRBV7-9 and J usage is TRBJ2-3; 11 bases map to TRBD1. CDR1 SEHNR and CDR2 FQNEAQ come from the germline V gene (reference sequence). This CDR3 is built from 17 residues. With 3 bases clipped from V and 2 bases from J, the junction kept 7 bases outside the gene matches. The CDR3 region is CASSFGQGALITDTQYF. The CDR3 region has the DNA TGTGCCAGCAGCTTCGGACAGGGGGCGCTTATCACAGATACGCAGTATTTT.

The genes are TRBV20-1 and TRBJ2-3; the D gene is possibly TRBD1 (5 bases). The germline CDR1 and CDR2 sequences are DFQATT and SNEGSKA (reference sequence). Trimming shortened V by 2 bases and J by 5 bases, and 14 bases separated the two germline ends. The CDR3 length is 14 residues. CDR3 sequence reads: CSARSRVAVDTQYF. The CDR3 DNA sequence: TGCAGTGCTAGATCCAGGGTCGCGGTAGATACGCAGTATTTT.

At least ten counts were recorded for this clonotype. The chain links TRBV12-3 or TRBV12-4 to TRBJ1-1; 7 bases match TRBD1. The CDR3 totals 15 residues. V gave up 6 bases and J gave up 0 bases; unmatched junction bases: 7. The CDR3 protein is CASSPTRGMNTEAFF. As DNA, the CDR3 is TGTGCCAGCAGCCCTACCAGGGGGATGAACACTGAAGCTTTCTTT.

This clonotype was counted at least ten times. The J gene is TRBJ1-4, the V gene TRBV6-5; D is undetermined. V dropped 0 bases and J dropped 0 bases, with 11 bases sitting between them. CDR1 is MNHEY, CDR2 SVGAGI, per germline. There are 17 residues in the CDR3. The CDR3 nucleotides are TGTGCCAGCAGTTACTCTTCGGAAATAGCAACTAATGAAAAACTGTTTTTT. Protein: CASSYSSEIATNEKLFF.

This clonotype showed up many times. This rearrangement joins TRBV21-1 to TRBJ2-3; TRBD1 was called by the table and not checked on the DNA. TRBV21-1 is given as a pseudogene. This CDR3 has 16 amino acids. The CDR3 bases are TGTGCCAGCAGCCCCCCGGGGAGGATTAGCACAGATACGCAGTATTTT. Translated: CASSPPGRISTDTQYF.

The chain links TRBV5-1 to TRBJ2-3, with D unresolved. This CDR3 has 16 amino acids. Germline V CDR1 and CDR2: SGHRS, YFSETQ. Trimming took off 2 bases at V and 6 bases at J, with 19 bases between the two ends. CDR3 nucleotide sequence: TGCGCCAGCAGCTTTGTCGGCGTTGGGATCGGCGATACGCAGTATTTT. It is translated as CASSFVGVGIGDTQYF. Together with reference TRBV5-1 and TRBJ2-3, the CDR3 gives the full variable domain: KAGVTQTPRYLIKTRGQQVTLSCSPISGHRSVSWYQQTPGQGLQFLFEYFSETQRNKGNFPGRFSGRQFSNSRSEMNVSTLELGDSALYLCASSFVGVGIGDTQYFGPGTRLTVL.

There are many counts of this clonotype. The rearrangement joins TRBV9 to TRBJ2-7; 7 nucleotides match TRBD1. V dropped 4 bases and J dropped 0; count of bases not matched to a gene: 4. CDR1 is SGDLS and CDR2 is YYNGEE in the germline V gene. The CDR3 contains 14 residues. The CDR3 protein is CASSPWDSSYEQYF. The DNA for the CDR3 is TGTGCCAGCAGCCCTTGGGACAGCTCCTACGAGCAGTACTTC.

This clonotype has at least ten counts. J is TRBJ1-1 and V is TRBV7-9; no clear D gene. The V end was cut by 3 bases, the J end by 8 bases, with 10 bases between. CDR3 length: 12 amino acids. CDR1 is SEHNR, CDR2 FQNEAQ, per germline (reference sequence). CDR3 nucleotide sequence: TGTGCCAGCAGCTTTATCGACGGAGAAGCTTTCTTT. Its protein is CASSFIDGEAFF.

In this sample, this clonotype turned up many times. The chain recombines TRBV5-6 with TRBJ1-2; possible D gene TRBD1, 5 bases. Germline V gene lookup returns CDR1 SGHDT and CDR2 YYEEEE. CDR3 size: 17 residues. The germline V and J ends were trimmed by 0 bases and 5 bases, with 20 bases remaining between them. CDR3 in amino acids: CASSLARGLTGSYGYTF. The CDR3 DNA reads TGTGCCAGCAGCTTGGCGCGGGGGTTAACGGGTTCTTATGGCTACACCTTC.